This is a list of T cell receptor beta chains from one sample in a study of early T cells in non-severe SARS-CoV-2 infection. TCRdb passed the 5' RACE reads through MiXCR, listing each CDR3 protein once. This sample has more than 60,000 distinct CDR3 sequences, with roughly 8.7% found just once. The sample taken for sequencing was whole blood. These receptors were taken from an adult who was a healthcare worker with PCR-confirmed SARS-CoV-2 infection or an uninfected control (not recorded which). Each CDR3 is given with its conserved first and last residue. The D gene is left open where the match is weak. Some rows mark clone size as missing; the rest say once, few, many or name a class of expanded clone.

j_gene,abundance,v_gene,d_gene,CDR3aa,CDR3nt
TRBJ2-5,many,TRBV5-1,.,CASSPYSQETQYF,TGCGCCAGCAGCCCGTACAGCCAAGAGACCCAGTACTTC
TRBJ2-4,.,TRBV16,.,CASSQGGSKNIQYF,TGTGCCAGCAGCCAGGGTGGATCCAAAAACATTCAGTACTTC
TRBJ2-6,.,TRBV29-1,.,CSVLSGANVLTF,TGCAGCGTTCTCTCTGGGGCCAACGTCCTGACTTTC
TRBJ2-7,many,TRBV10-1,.,CASSESEVKSGRSYEQYF,TGCGCCAGCAGTGAGTCTGAAGTGAAAAGCGGGCGTTCCTACGAGCAGTACTTC
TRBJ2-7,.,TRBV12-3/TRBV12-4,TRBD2,CASSPRNSGDYEQYF,TGTGCCAGCAGTCCCCGAAATAGCGGGGACTACGAGCAGTACTTC
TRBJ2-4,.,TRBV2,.,CASSEFGGSKNIQYF,TGTGCCAGCAGTGAATTTGGGGGTTCCAAAAACATTCAGTACTTC
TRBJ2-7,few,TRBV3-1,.,CASSEAALGYEQYF,TGTGCCAGCAGCGAAGCCGCTCTGGGGTACGAGCAGTACTTC
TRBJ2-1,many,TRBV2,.,CASSIAEQFF,TGTGCCAGCAGCATAGCTGAGCAGTTCTTC
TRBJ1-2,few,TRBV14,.,CASSQVGPTYYGYTF,TGTGCCAGCAGCCAGGTAGGACCGACCTACTATGGCTACACCTTC
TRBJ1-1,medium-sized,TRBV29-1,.,CSVVMINTEAFF,TGCAGCGTTGTGATGATTAACACTGAAGCTTTCTTT
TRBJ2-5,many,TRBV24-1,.,CATSPQEYQETQYF,TGTGCCACCAGCCCACAGGAGTACCAAGAGACCCAGTACTTC
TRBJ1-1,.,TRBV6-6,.,CASTSPGGLNTEAFF,TGTGCCAGCACCTCTCCCGGGGGATTGAACACTGAAGCTTTCTTT
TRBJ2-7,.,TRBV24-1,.,CATAQGSWGEQYF,TGTGCCACGGCCCAGGGCTCCTGGGGCGAGCAGTACTTC
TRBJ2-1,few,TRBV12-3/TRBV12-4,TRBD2,CASSPAGTIGSNEQFF,TGTGCCAGCAGCCCTGCCGGGACTATCGGCTCCAATGAGCAGTTCTTC
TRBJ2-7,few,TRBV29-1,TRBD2,CSAAGATYEQYF,TGCAGCGCAGCGGGGGCGACCTACGAGCAGTACTTC
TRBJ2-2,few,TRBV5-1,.,CASRISPGSGELFF,TGCGCCAGCAGGATATCCCCGGGATCCGGGGAGCTGTTTTTT
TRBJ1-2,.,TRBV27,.,CASRIDSNYGYTF,TGTGCCAGCAGGATTGACAGTAACTATGGCTACACCTTC
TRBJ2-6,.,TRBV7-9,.,CASSPGRNPFSGANVLTF,TGTGCCAGCAGCCCGGGACGGAATCCCTTCTCTGGGGCCAACGTCCTGACTTTC
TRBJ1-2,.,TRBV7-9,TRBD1,CASDRDNYGYTF,TGTGCCAGCGACAGGGACAACTATGGCTACACCTTC
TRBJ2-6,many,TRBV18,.,CASSPTTGANVLTF,TGTGCCAGCTCACCAACAACGGGGGCCAACGTCCTGACTTTC
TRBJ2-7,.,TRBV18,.,CASSPPGLGYEQYF,TGTGCCAGCTCACCACCCGGTCTGGGTTACGAGCAGTACTTC
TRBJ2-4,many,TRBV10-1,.,CASSDEDLAKNIQYF,TGCGCCAGCAGTGATGAGGATCTAGCCAAAAACATTCAGTACTTC
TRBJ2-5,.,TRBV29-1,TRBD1,CSVAGTGSETQYF,TGCAGCGTAGCCGGGACAGGGAGCGAGACCCAGTACTTC
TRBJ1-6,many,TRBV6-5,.,CASSIAWGGRNSPLHF,TGTGCCAGCAGCATTGCATGGGGGGGCCGCAATTCACCCCTCCACTTT
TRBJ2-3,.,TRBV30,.,CAWSVQHGTFDTQYF,TGTGCCTGGAGTGTTCAACACGGGACATTTGATACGCAGTATTTT
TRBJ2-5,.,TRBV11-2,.,CASSFGSWYQETQYF,TGTGCCAGCAGCTTCGGTAGCTGGTACCAAGAGACCCAGTACTTC
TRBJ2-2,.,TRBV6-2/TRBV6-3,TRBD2,CASSYSTSGRTSGELFF,TGTGCCAGCAGTTACTCTACTAGCGGGAGGACCTCCGGGGAGCTGTTTTTT
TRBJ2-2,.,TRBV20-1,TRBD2,CSARPIMLLAGTGELFF,TGCAGTGCTAGACCGATTATGTTGCTAGCGGGTACCGGGGAGCTGTTTTTT
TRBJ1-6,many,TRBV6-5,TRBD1,CASSWDRRPGNSPLHF,TGTGCCAGCAGTTGGGACAGGAGGCCCGGGAATTCACCCCTCCACTTT
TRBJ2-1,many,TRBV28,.,CASTEGDDEQFF,TGTGCCAGCACGGAGGGAGACGATGAGCAGTTCTTC
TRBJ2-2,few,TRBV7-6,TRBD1,CASSLRTQSTGVDTGELFF,TGTGCCAGCAGCTTAAGAACACAATCGACAGGGGTCGACACCGGGGAGCTGTTTTTT
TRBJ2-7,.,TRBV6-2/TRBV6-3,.,CASKRTSNYEQYF,TGTGCCAGCAAAAGGACCTCCAACTACGAGCAGTACTTC
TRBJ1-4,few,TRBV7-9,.,CASSRYGEKLFF,TGTGCCAGCAGCCGCTATGGTGAAAAACTGTTTTTT
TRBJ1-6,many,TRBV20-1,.,CSASGVNSPLHF,TGCAGTGCCTCAGGGGTTAATTCACCCCTCCACTTT
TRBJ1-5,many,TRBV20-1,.,CSARDGPDHQPQHF,TGCAGTGCTAGAGATGGGCCGGATCACCAGCCCCAGCATTTT
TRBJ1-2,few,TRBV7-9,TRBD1,CASSLGTANYGYTF,TGTGCCAGCAGCTTGGGGACAGCTAACTATGGCTACACCTTC
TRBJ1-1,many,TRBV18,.,CASSQLRDEAFF,TGTGCCAGCTCCCAGTTGCGAGATGAAGCTTTCTTT
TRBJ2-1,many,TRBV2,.,CASRKRGRPYNEQFF,TGTGCCAGCAGAAAAAGGGGAAGGCCCTACAATGAGCAGTTCTTC
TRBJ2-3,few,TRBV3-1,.,CASSQDRRGDTQYF,TGTGCCAGCAGCCAAGATCGCCGGGGGGATACGCAGTATTTT
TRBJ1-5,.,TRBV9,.,CASSGFWTGEPQHF,TGTGCCAGCAGCGGATTTTGGACCGGCGAGCCCCAGCATTTT
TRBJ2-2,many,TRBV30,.,CAWIVPEQQGSTGELFF,TGTGCCTGGATCGTCCCCGAGCAGCAGGGGTCCACCGGGGAGCTGTTTTTT
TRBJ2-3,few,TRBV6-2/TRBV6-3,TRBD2,CASAKLAGDLDTQYF,TGTGCCAGCGCCAAGCTAGCGGGAGATCTGGATACGCAGTATTTT
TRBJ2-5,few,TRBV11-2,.,CASSLVVQSQETQYF,TGTGCCAGCAGCTTAGTAGTGCAATCCCAAGAGACCCAGTACTTC
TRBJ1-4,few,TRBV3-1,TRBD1,CASSHKFTGETNEKLFF,TGTGCCAGCAGCCACAAGTTCACAGGGGAGACTAATGAAAAACTGTTTTTT
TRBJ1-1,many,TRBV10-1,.,CASAAREVTEAFF,TGCGCCTCAGCCGCCAGGGAGGTCACTGAAGCTTTCTTT
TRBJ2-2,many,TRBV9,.,CASSVVDGLPGELFF,TGTGCCAGCAGCGTAGTTGATGGTTTGCCCGGGGAGCTGTTTTTT
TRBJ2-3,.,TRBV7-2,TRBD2,CASSSRTSGSSYTQYF,TGTGCCAGCAGCTCCCGGACTAGCGGATCAAGTTATACGCAGTATTTT
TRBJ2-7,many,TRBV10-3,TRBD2,CAIRELTSGGPYF,TGTGCCATCAGGGAATTGACTAGCGGGGGGCCATACTTC
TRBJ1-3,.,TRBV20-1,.,CSAHLTDTIYF,TGCAGTGCACACCTAACGGACACCATATATTTT
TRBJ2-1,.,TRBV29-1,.,CSVEDPRMYNEQFF,TGCAGCGTTGAAGATCCCAGGATGTACAATGAGCAGTTCTTC
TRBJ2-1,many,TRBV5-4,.,CASVRGPSSYNEQFF,TGTGCCAGCGTTCGGGGGCCGAGCTCCTACAATGAGCAGTTCTTC
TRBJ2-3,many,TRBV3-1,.,CASSPADLTDTQYF,TGTGCCAGCAGCCCAGCGGACCTCACAGATACGCAGTATTTT
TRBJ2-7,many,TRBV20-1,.,CSARDLTVYEQYF,TGCAGTGCTAGAGACTTAACTGTTTACGAGCAGTACTTC